These 4 T cell receptor beta chains share one sample of origin, sequenced in a study of brain T cells in children with intractable seizures. Time point in this sample: blood from clinic visit 5 months post-surgery; TSC patient then seizure free. Measured with immunoSEQ multiplex PCR; TCRdb has only the in-frame clones, and not every one. There are about 340,000 clones in the sample; 93% occur only once, and 4.5% to 7% lies in the top ten. The sequencing here drew on peripheral blood, taken 5 to 6 months after surgery. The receptors shown here come from a boy less than two years old with tuberous sclerosis and intractable seizures.

This clone was observed a few times. In nucleotides, the CDR3 is TGTGCCAGCAGCGTAGTGGGGGACACAGATACGCAGTATTTT. This gives the protein CASSVVGDTDTQYF. This sequence joins TRBV9 and TRBJ2-3, with D perhaps matching TRBD1 or TRBD2 (5 bases each). Germline V lookup: CDR1 SGDLS, CDR2 YYNGEE. Trimming removed 0 bases from V and 2 bases from J, with 7 bases in between. This CDR3 has 14 amino acids.

The chain carries TRBV24-1 and TRBJ2-2; D gene ambiguous. Germline V lookup: CDR1 KGHDR, CDR2 SFDVKD. The CDR3 extends over 14 amino acids. V was cut by 0 bases and J by 8 bases, with 9 bases left in between. CDR3 residues: CATSDLRSEGELFF. The CDR3 coding sequence is TGTGCCACCAGTGATTTGAGGTCGGAGGGGGAGCTGTTTTTT.

This clone occurred once. The chain has TRBV12-3 or TRBV12-4 and TRBJ1-1, with a possible D match to TRBD1 (5 bases). CDR3 size: 13 residues. V gave up 2 bases and J gave up 1 base, with 5 bases separating them. The CDR3 loop reads CASSLQGNTEAFF. The CDR3 DNA reads TGTGCCAGCAGTTTACAGGGGAACACTGAAGCTTTCTTT.

This chain uses TRBV6-4 with TRBJ2-1, with TRBD2 matching over 8 bases. The CDR3 runs to 18 residues. CDR1 is MRHNA and CDR2 is SNTAGT in the germline V gene. Trimming took 0 bases from V and 0 from J; bases not matched to a gene: 7. The CDR3 spells CASSDSTSALSSYNEQFF. Here the CDR3 DNA reads TGTGCCAGCAGTGACTCGACTAGCGCTTTAAGCTCCTACAATGAGCAGTTCTTC.